The T cell receptor (beta chain) described here comes from a study of cytomegalovirus exposure and HLA in healthy donors. Germline values: CDR1 MNHEY, CDR2 SVGAGI. V was shortened by 4 bases and J by 3 bases, with 13 bases between the two germline ends. The CDR3 covers 15 residues. Sequenced by immunoSEQ multiplex PCR; TCRdb stores in-frame clones only, minus some. The data show roughly 310,000 clones, roughly 87% seen once. Study outcomes and limitations: Confirmation was obtained in vitro that a few CMV-associated chains are specific for CMV antigens. Some public TCRs appeared in many individuals, while most sequences were rare. The study put 160 or so TCR beta chains on its list as cytomegalovirus-associated.

With regard to this clone: Its specificity is not known.

It was the approximately 130-subject validation cohort, separate from the approximately 700-subject first cohort, to which the donors belonged. The receptor comes from a man in his thirties or forties in good health and CMV-seronegative. This sequence joins TRBV6-5 and TRBJ1-3, with TRBD1 as a possible D gene (6 bases). Input material: PBMCs. The CDR3 DNA reads as TGTGCCAGCAGTTCTCATGAGGGGGTTGGAAACACCATATATTTT. It encodes CASSSHEGVGNTIYF.